This T cell receptor beta chain was documented in a study of T cell responses to AZD1222 COVID-19 vaccine. Study-wide results and limits: The study found vaccine-associated CD4 TCRs spanning spike, dominant at 160-218 and 743-854. Just five or six AZD1222 recipients were seropositive at baseline. Most donors were white British, females outnumbered males, and clonal diversity was possibly underestimated.

The J segment lost 0 bases and the V segment lost 2 bases, leaving 5 bases of the junction unmatched. This CDR3 is 16 amino acids long. The germline CDR1 and CDR2 sequences are SGHTA and FQGNSA. Second-dose groups at about 4 or about 12 weeks were pooled. A note on this clone: The antigen is unknown.

Profiling relied on immunoSEQ multiplex PCR, and the TCRdb table lists in-frame clones only, not all of them. The sample contains about 150,000 clones, about 87% of which appear only once. This specimen consisted of peripheral blood, obtained 28 days after the second AZD1222 dose. V is TRBV7-2 and J is TRBJ2-7; TRBD2 matches 9 bases. This receptor was taken from an adult who received the AZD1222 COVID-19 vaccine. CDR3 in DNA: TGTGCCAGCAGCTTAAGGAGCGGGAGGAGCTCCTACGAGCAGTACTTC. It translates to CASSLRSGRSSYEQYF.